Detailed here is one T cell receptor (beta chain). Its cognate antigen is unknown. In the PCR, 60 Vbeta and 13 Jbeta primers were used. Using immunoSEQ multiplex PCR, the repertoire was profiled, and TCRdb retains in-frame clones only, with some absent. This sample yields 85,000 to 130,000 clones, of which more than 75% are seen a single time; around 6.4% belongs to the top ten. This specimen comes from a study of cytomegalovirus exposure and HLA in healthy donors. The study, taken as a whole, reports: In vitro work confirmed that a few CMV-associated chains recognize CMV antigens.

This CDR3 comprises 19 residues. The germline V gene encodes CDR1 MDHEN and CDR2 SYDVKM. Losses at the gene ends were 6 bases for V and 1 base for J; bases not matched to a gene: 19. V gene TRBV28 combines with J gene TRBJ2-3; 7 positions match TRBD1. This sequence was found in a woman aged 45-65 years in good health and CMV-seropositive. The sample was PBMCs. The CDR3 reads CASSLVTGLTQGGTDTQYF. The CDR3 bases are TGTGCCAGCAGCCTGGTGACAGGGCTGACTCAGGGAGGCACAGATACGCAGTATTTT.